This paragraph covers one T cell receptor (beta chain) sequence. The antigen is not known. The ends were cut back, 6 bases at V and 2 bases at J, with 22 bases in the middle. Germline CDR1 is DFQATT and CDR2 is SNEGSKA (reference sequence). The CDR3 totals 16 residues. The sample belongs to a study of post-analysis software for immune sequencing data. As for the study in general: Disease trajectories encompassed relapsing-remitting, secondary progressive and progressive-relapsing multiple sclerosis.

cDNA libraries for TCR beta contained unique molecular identifiers. TCRdb itself ran the PCR reads through MiXCR, one entry per CDR3 protein. The sample has about 770,000 distinct CDR3 sequences, approximately 44% seen once. Study observations and caveats: When patients were compared with controls, four or five TRBV segments were more frequent, TRBV5-6, TRBV5-1 and TRBV20-1 among them.

The specimen was blood. This sequence originates from a girl under 18 with multiple sclerosis. The chain has TRBV20-1 and TRBJ1-2; D ambiguous. The chain's CDR3 is CSAATMIVWANYGYTF. In nucleotides, the CDR3 is TGCAGTGCCGCGACCATGATAGTGTGGGCCAACTATGGCTACACCTTC.